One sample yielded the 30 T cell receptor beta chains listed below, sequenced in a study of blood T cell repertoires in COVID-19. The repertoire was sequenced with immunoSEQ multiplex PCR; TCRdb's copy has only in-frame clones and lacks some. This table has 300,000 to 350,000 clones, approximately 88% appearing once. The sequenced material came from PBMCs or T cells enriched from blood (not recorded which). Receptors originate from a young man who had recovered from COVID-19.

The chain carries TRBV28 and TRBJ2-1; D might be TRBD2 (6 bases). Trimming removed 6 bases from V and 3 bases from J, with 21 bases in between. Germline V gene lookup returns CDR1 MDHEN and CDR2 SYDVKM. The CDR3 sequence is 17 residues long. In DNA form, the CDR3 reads TGTGCCAGCAGCTCCCGGCGGCGGGGTAGTGGCTACAATGAGCAGTTCTTC. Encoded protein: CASSSRRRGSGYNEQFF.

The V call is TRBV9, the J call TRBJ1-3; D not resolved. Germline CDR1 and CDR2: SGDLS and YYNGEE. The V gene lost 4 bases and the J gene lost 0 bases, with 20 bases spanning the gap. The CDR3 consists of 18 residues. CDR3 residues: CASSPPLGGEHSGNTIYF. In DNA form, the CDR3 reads TGTGCCAGCAGCCCCCCGTTGGGAGGCGAACACTCTGGAAACACCATATATTTT.

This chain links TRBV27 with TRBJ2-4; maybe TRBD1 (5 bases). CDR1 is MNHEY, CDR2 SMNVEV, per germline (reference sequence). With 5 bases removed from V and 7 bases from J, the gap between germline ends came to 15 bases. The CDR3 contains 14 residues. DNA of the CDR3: TGTGCCAGCAGTCCCCGACAGACGGTGAACATTCAGTACTTC. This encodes CASSPRQTVNIQYF.

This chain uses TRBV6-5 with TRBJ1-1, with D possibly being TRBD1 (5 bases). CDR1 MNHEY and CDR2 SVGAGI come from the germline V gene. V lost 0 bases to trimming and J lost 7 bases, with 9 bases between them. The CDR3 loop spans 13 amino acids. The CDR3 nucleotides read TGTGCCAGCAGTTACTCCCAGGGCGGTGAAGCTTTCTTT. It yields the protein CASSYSQGGEAFF.

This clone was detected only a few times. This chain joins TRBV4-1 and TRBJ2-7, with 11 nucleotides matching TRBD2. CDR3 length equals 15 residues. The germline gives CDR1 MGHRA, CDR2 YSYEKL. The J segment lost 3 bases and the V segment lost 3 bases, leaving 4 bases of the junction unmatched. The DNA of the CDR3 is TGCGCCAGCAGCCAGGCTAGCGGGGGGCTCTACGAGCAGTACTTC. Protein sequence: CASSQASGGLYEQYF.

CDR3 loop: CAWSKFPGLAGEVSEQYF. In DNA form, the CDR3 reads TGTGCCTGGAGTAAATTCCCGGGACTAGCGGGGGAGGTTAGCGAGCAGTACTTC. This chain joins TRBV30 and TRBJ2-7; 14 bases line up with TRBD2. Trimming removed 2 bases from V and 6 bases from J; junction bases left unmatched: 15. The CDR3 runs to 18 residues. Looked up from germline, CDR1 is GTSNPN and CDR2 is SVGIG (reference sequence).

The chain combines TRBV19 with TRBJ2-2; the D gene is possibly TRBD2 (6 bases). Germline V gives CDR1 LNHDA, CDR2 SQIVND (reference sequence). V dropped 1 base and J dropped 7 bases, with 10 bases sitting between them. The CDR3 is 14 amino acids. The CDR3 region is CASSIGRGHGELFF. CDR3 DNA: TGTGCCAGTAGTATAGGGAGGGGTCACGGGGAGCTGTTTTTT. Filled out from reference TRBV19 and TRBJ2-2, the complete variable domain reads DGGITQSPKYLFRKEGQNVTLSCEQNLNHDAMYWYRQDPGQGLRLIYYSQIVNDFQKGDIAEGYSVSREKKESFPLTVTSAQKNPTAFYLCASSIGRGHGELFFGEGSRLTVL.

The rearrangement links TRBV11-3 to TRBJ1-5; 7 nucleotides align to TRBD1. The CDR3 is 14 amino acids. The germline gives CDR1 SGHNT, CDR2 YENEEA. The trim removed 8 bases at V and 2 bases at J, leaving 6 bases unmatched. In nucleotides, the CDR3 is TGTGCCAGCCGGGGCCAGGGGGGCAATCAGCCCCAGCATTTT. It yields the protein CASRGQGGNQPQHF.

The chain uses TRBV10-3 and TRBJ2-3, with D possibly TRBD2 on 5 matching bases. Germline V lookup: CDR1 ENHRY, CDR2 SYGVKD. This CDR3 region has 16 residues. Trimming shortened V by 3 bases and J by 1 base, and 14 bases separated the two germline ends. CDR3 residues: CAISDRTGWGTDTQYF. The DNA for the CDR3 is TGTGCCATCAGTGACCGGACGGGATGGGGCACAGATACGCAGTATTTT.

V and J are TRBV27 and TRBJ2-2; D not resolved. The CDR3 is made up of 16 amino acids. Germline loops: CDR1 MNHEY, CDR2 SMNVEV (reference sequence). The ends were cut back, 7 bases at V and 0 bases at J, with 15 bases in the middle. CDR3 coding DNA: TGTGCCAGCACGCTCATATTCAGCGCGAACACCGGGGAGCTGTTTTTT. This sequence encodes CASTLIFSANTGELFF.

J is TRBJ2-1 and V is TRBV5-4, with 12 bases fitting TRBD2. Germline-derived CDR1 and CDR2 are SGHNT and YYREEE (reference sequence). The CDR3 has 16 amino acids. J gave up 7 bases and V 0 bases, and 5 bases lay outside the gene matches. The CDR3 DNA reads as TGTGCCAGCAGCTTGGTAAGGACTAGCGGGGTTAATGAGCAGTTCTTC. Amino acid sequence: CASSLVRTSGVNEQFF.

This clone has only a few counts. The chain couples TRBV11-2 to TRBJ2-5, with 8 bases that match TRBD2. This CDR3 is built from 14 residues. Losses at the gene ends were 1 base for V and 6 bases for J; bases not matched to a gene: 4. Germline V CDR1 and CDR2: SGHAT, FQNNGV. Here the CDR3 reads CASSLGPGGKTQYF. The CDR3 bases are TGTGCCAGCAGCTTAGGGCCGGGGGGGAAGACCCAGTACTTC. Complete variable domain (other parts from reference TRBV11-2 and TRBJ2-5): EAGVAQSPRYKIIEKRQSVAFWCNPISGHATLYWYQQILGQGPKLLIQFQNNGVVDDSQLPKDRFSAERLKGVDSTLKIQPAKLEDSAVYLCASSLGPGGKTQYFGPGTRLLVL.

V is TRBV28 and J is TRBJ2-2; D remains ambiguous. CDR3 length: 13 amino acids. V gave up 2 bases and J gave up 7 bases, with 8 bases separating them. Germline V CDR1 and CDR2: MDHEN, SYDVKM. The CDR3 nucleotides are TGTGCCAGCAGTTTAGGGCTAAGCGGGGAGCTGTTTTTT. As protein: CASSLGLSGELFF.

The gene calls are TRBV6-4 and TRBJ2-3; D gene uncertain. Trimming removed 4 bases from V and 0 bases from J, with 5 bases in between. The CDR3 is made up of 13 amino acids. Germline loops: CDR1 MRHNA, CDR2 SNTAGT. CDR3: CASSATSTDTQYF. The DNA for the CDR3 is TGTGCCAGCAGTGCTACTAGCACAGATACGCAGTATTTT.

CDR3 DNA sequence: TGTGCCAGCAGCCAAGAGGGGGGTAATGGCTACACCTTC. Protein: CASSQEGGNGYTF. The chain is built from TRBV3-1 (or the pseudogene TRBV3-2) and TRBJ1-2, with D maybe TRBD1 (5 bases). CDR3 length: 13 amino acids. V was pared by 0 bases and J by 6 bases, with 8 bases between. CDR1 and CDR2 (germline): LGHDT, YNNKEL (reference sequence).

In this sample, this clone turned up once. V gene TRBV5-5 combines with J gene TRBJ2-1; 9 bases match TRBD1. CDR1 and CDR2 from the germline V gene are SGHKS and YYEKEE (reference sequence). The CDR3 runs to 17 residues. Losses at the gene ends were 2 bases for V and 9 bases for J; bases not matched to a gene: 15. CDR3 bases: TGTGCCAGCAGCTTTCCTAACAGGGGGCGCAGGATAGGTGAGCAGTTCTTC. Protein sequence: CASSFPNRGRRIGEQFF. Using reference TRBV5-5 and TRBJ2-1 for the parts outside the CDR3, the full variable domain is DAGVTQSPTHLIKTRGQQVTLRCSPISGHKSVSWYQQVLGQGPQFIFQYYEKEERGRGNFPDRFSARQFPNYSSELNVNALLLGDSALYLCASSFPNRGRRIGEQFFGPGTRLTVL.

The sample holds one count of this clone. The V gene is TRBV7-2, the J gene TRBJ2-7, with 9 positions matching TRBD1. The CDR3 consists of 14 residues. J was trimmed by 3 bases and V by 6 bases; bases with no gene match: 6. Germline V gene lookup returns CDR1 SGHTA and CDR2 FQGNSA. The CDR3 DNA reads TGTGCCAGCAGACCGGGACAGGGAGTCTACGAGCAGTACTTC. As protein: CASRPGQGVYEQYF.

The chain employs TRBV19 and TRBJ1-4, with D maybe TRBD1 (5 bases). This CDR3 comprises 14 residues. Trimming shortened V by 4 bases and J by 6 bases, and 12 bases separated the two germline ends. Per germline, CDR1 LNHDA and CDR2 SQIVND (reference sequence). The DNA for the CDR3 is TGTGCCAGTAGTAGACAGCCGATGGATGAAAAACTGTTTTTT. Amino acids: CASSRQPMDEKLFF.

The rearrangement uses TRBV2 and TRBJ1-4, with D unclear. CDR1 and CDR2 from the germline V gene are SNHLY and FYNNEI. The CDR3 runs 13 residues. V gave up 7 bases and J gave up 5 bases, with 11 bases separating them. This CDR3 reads CASTKYTNEKLFF. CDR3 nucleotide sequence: TGTGCCAGCACGAAGTACACAAATGAAAAACTGTTTTTT. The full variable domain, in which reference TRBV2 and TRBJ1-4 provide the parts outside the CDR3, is EPEVTQTPSHQVTQMGQEVILRCVPISNHLYFYWYRQILGQKVEFLVSFYNNEISEKSEIFDDQFSVERPDGSNFTLKIRSTKLEDSAMYFCASTKYTNEKLFFGSGTQLSVL.

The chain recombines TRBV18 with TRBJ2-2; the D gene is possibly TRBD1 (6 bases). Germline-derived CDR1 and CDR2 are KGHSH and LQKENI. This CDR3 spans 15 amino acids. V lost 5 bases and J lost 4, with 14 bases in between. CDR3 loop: CASSSGEGRTGELFF. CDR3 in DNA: TGTGCCAGCTCATCAGGGGAAGGACGCACCGGGGAGCTGTTTTTT.

The CDR3 protein is CASGRQGGTEAFF. DNA for the CDR3: TGTGCCAGCGGCCGACAGGGTGGGACTGAAGCTTTCTTT. The chain recombines TRBV6-5 with TRBJ1-1; 7 bases match TRBD1. V was clipped by 8 bases and J by 5 bases; unmatched bases: 8. Germline assignment: CDR1 MNHEY and CDR2 SVGAGI. The CDR3 loop spans 13 amino acids.

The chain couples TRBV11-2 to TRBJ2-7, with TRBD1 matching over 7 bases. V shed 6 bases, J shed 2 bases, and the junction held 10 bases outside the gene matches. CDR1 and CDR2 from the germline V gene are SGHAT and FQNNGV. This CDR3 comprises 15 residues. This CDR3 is CASRLGQVRTYEQYF. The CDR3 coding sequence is TGTGCCAGCAGACTAGGACAGGTGAGAACCTACGAGCAGTACTTC.

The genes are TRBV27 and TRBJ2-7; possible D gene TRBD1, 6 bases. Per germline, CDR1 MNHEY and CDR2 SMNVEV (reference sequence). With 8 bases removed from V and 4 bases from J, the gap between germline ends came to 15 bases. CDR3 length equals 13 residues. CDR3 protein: CASRRTDGYEQYF. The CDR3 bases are TGTGCCAGCCGCAGGACAGATGGATACGAGCAGTACTTC.

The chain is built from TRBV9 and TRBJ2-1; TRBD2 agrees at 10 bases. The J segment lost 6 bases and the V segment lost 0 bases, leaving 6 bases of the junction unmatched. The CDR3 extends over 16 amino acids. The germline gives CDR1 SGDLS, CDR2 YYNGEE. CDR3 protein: CASSVGQLAGSNEQFF. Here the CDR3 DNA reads TGTGCCAGCAGCGTAGGGCAACTAGCGGGGTCCAATGAGCAGTTCTTC.

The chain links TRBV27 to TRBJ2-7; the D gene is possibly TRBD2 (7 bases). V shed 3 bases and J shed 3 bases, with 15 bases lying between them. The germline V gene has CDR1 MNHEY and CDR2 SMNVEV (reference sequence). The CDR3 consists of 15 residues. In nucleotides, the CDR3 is TGTGCCAGCAGTTTCCGCAGGGAGGGGGTCTACGAGCAGTACTTC. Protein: CASSFRREGVYEQYF.

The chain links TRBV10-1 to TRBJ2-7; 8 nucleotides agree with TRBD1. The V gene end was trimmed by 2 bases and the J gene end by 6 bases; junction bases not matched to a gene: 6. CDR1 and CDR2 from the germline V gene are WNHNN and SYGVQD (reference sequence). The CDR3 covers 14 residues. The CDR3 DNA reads TGCGCCAGCAGTGAGGGATGGACAGGGAGCGAGCAGTACTTC. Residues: CASSEGWTGSEQYF.

This CDR3 reads CASSGDRINVGYNEQFF. For the CDR3, the DNA is TGTGCCAGCAGTGGGGACAGAATAAACGTTGGTTACAATGAGCAGTTCTTC. The V call is TRBV25-1, the J call TRBJ2-1, with 7 bases matching TRBD1. The CDR3 runs 17 residues. Germline V gene lookup returns CDR1 MGHDK and CDR2 SYGVNS. V trimming: 4 bases; J trimming: 4 bases; junction bases outside the gene matches: 13. The whole variable domain, filled in from reference TRBV25-1 and TRBJ2-1, reads EADIYQTPRYLVIGTGKKITLECSQTMGHDKMYWYQQDPGMELHLIHYSYGVNSTEKGDLSSESTVSRIRTEHFPLTLESARPSHTSQYLCASSGDRINVGYNEQFFGPGTRLTVL.

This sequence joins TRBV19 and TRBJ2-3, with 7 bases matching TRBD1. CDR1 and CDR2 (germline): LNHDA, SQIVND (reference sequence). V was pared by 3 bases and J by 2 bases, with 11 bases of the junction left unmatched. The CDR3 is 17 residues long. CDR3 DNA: TGTGCCAGTAGTATGGGCACAGGGGTCCCCTCCACAGATACGCAGTATTTT. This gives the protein CASSMGTGVPSTDTQYF.

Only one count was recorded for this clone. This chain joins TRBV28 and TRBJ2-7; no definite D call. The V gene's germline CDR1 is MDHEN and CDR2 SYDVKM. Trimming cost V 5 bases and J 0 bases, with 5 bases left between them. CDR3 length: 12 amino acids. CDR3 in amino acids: CASSAISYEQYF. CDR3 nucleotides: TGTGCCAGCAGTGCGATCTCCTACGAGCAGTACTTC.

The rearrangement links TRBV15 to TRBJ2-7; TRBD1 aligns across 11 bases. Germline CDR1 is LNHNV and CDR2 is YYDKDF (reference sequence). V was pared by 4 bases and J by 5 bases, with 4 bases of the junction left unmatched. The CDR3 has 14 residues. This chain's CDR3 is CATSTVDRGHEQYF. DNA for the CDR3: TGTGCCACCAGCACTGTGGACAGGGGGCACGAGCAGTACTTC.